This TCR beta chain appears in the sequencing data of a study of HIV-infected patients and healthy controls. Study-wide results and caveats: Study cohorts differed slightly in age and sex, but this did not explain diversity differences. HIV-associated CDR3 frequencies dropped significantly during therapy; CMV-associated ones, mostly rising, changed nonsignificantly. When repertoires were size-matched, rare events in HIV-infected data became overweighted.

Germline-derived CDR1 and CDR2 are MNHEY and SVGEGT. CDR3 size: 14 residues. V lost 4 bases, J lost 6 bases, and 14 bases lay in between. Alpha and beta constant-region primers primed reverse transcription of 400 to 500 ng RNA. Using multiplexing indices, alpha and beta chain libraries were generated apart by chain-specific third strand synthesis. Each cDNA molecule was barcoded, and a single primer pair amplified each chain. TCRdb ran MiXCR on the 5' RACE reads and lists one entry per CDR3 protein. The sample comprises about 10,000 distinct CDR3 sequences, around 5.3% of which are singletons, and 13% to 15% rests with the top ten. This clonotype came up many times. Its antigen remains unknown. The repertoire came from unfractionated whole blood and reflected all unsorted peripheral T cells.

The chain recombines TRBV6-2 or TRBV6-3 with TRBJ2-3; D might be TRBD1 (6 bases). The sequenced sample was blood, obtained before antiretroviral therapy. The TCR originated in an adult with HIV infection. This CDR3 is CASSFGQIGDTQYF. The DNA for the CDR3 is TGTGCCAGCAGTTTCGGACAGATCGGGGATACGCAGTATTTT.